This TCR beta chain emerged from a study of shared clonotypes between healthy human individuals. There were only Caucasian adults among the donors, and all lived in Nashville, Tennessee. Researchers partitioned CD4+ cells into CD45RA+ naive and CD45RA-negative memory subsets. Germline trimming cut 6 bases from V and 2 bases from J; bases unmatched to any gene: 10. Germline lookup yields CDR1 SNHLY and CDR2 FYNNEI. The CDR3 contains 19 residues. TCRdb's copy holds only in-frame clones and misses some; the assay was immunoSEQ multiplex PCR. The sample includes more than 500,000 clones, about 96% of them seen just once.

Material: naive CD4+ T cells sorted from blood. Subset here: CD45RA+ positively selected. The rearrangement links TRBV2 to TRBJ2-2; 15 positions match TRBD2. The TCR originated in a woman aged 30 to 39 in good health. This CDR3 is CASRTLGLAGGVNTGELFF. In nucleotides, the CDR3 is TGTGCCAGCAGGACCCTTGGACTAGCGGGAGGGGTAAACACCGGGGAGCTGTTTTTT.